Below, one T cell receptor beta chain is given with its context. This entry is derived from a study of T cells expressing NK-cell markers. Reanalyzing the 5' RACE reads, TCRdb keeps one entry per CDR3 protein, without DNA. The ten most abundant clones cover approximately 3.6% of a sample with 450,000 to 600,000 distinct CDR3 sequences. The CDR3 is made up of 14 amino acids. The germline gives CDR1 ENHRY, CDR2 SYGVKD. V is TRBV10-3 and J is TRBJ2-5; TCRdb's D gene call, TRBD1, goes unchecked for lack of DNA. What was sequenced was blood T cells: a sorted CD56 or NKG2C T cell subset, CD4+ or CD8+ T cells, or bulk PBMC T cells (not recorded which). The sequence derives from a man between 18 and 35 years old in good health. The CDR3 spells CATAAVGAEETQYF.